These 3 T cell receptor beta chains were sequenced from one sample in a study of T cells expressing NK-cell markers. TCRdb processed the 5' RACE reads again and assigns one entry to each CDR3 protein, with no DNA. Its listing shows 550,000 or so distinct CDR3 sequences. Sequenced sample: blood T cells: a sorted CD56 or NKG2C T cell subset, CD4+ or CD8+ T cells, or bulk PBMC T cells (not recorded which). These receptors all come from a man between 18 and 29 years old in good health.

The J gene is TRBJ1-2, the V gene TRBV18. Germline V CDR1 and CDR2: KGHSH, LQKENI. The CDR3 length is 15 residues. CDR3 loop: CASSPPSKNNYGYTF.

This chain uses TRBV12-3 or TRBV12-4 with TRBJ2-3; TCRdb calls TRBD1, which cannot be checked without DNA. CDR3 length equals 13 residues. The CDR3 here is CATHRPSTDTQYF.

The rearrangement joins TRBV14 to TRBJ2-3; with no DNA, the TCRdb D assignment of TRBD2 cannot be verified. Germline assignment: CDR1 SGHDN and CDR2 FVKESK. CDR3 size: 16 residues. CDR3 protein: CASSQVFAGGSGTQYF.